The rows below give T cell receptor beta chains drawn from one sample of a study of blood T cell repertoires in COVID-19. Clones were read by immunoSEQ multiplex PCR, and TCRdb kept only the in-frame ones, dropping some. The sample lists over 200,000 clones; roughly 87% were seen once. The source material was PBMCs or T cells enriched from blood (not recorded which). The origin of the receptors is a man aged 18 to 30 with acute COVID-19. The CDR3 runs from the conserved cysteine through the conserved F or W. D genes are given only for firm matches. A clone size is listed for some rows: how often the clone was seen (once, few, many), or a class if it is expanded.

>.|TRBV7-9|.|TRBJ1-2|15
CASSLGSPANYGYTF
TGTGCCAGCAGCTTAGGATCACCAGCTAACTATGGCTACACCTTC
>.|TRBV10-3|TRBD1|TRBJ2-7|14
CAISAGQGGYEQYF
TGTGCCATCAGCGCGGGACAGGGGGGGTACGAGCAGTACTTC
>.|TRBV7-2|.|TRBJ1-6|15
CASSLEIQGHSPLHF
TGTGCCAGCAGCTTAGAAATCCAGGGCCATTCACCCCTCCACTTT
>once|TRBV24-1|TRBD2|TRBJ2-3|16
CATSDPGAGPTGTQYF
TGTGCCACCAGTGACCCTGGAGCGGGGCCCACGGGAACGCAGTATTTT
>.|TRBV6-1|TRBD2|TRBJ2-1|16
CASSEKGLEGYNEQFF
TGTGCCAGCAGTGAAAAGGGACTAGAGGGATACAATGAGCAGTTCTTC
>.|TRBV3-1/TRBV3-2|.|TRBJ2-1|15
CASSQALADRGEQFF
TGTGCCAGCAGCCAAGCACTAGCGGACAGGGGTGAGCAGTTCTTC
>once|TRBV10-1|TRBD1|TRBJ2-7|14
CASRHRGTGYEQYF
TGCGCCAGCAGGCACAGGGGAACAGGCTACGAGCAGTACTTC
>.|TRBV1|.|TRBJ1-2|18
CTSSQDPVNPTSRYGYTF
TGCACCAGCAGCCAAGATCCCGTCAATCCGACCTCTAGGTATGGCTACACCTTC
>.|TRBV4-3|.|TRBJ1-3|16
CASSRSRGDSGNTIYF
TGCGCCAGCAGCCGAAGCCGGGGAGACTCTGGAAACACCATATATTTT
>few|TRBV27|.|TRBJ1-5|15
CASSPWEGSNQPQHF
TGTGCCAGCAGTCCCTGGGAGGGTAGCAATCAGCCCCAGCATTTT
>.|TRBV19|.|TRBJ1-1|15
CASSIEEGGNTEAFF
TGTGCCAGTAGTATAGAAGAGGGCGGGAACACTGAAGCTTTCTTT
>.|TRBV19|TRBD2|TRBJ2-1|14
CASSIAGTSGEQFF
TGTGCCAGTAGTATAGCCGGGACTAGCGGTGAGCAGTTCTTC
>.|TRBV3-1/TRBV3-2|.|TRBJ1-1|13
CASSQGSTSEAFF
TGTGCCAGCAGCCAAGGCTCGACATCTGAAGCTTTCTTT
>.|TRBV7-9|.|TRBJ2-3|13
CASSSEGSYTQYF
TGTGCCAGCAGCTCAGAGGGCAGCTATACGCAGTATTTT
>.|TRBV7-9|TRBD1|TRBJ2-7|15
CASSLGQGAQQEQYF
TGTGCCAGCAGCTTGGGACAGGGGGCGCAGCAAGAGCAGTACTTC
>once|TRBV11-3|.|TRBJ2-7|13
CASSSRLNYEQYF
TGTGCCAGCAGCTCTAGACTGAACTACGAGCAGTATTTC
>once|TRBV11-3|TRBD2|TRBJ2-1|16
CASSSIEGRAFNEQFF
TGTGCCAGCAGCTCCATTGAGGGGAGGGCCTTCAATGAGCAGTTCTTC
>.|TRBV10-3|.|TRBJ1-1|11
CAISQNTEAFF
TGTGCCATCAGCCAGAACACTGAAGCTTTCTTT
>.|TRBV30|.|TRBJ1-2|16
CAWSVGHRSSNYGYTF
TGTGCCTGGAGTGTCGGACACCGAAGTTCTAACTATGGCTACACCTTC
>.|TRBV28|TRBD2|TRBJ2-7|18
CASSDPEGEGGLAYEQYF
TGTGCCAGCAGCGACCCCGAGGGAGAGGGAGGGCTCGCCTACGAGCAGTACTTC
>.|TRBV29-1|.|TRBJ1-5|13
CSVGGQGGQPQHF
TGCAGCGTTGGAGGGCAGGGAGGGCAGCCCCAGCATTTT
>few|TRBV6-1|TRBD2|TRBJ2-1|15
CASSESAGGSDEQFF
TGTGCCAGCAGTGAATCCGCGGGAGGGAGCGATGAGCAGTTCTTC
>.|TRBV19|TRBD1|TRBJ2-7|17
CASSKGQGSQRDYEQYF
TGTGCCAGTAGTAAGGGACAGGGATCTCAGCGGGACTACGAGCAGTACTTC
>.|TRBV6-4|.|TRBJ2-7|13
CASSGDYSYEQYF
TGTGCCAGCAGTGGCGACTATTCCTACGAGCAGTACTTC
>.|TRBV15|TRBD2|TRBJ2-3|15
CATSRAGGPTDTQYF
TGTGCCACCAGCAGAGCGGGAGGGCCCACAGATACGCAGTATTTT
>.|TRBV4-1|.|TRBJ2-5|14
CASSQAGAGKTQYF
TGCGCCAGCAGCCAAGCGGGTGCAGGGAAGACCCAGTACTTC
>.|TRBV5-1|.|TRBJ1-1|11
CASSSETEAFF
TGCGCCAGCAGTTCCGAGACTGAAGCTTTCTTT
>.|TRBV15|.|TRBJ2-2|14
CATSERRDTGELFF
TGTGCCACCAGCGAGCGCAGGGACACCGGGGAGCTGTTTTTT
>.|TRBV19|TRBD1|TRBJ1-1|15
CASSMGQGALTEAFF
TGTGCCAGTAGTATGGGTCAGGGGGCATTGACTGAAGCTTTCTTT
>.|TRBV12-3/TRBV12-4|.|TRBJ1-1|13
CASTDSLNTEAFF
TGTGCCAGCACCGACTCATTGAACACTGAAGCTTTCTTT
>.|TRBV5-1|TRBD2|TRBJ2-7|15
CASSLAAGVSNEQYF
TGCGCCAGCAGCTTGGCCGCGGGAGTTTCAAACGAGCAGTACTTC
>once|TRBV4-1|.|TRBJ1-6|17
CASSQGLISSYNSPLHF
TGCGCCAGCAGCCAAGGCTTGATTAGCTCCTATAATTCACCCCTCCACTTT
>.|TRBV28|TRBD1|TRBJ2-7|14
CASRGQTLSYEQYF
TGTGCCAGCAGGGGACAGACCTTATCCTACGAGCAGTACTTC
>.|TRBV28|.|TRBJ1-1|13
CASSLQGYTEAFF
TGTGCCAGCAGTTTACAGGGTTACACTGAAGCTTTCTTT
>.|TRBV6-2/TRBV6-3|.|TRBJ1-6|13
CASSKGEESPLHF
TGTGCCAGCAGTAAGGGGGAAGAATCACCCCTCCACTTT
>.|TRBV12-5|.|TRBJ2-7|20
CASGLVRGLPVAAEAYEQYF
TGTGCTAGTGGTTTGGTAAGGGGGCTACCTGTAGCGGCAGAAGCCTACGAGCAGTACTTC
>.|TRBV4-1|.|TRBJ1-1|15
CASSPPGSVNTEAFF
TGCGCCAGCAGCCCTCCGGGATCCGTGAACACTGAAGCTTTCTTT
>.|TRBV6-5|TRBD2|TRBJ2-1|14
CASSLAGGPDEQFF
TGTGCCAGCAGTTTAGCGGGAGGGCCGGATGAGCAGTTCTTC